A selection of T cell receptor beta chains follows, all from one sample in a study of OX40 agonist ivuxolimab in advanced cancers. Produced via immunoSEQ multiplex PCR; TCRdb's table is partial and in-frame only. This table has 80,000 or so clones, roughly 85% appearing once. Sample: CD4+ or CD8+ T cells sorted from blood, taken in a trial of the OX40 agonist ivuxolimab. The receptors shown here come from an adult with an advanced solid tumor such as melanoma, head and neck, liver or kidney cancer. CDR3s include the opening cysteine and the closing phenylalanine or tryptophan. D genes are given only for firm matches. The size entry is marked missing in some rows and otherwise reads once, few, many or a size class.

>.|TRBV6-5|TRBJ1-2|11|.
TGTGCCAGCAGGAGCCCTGGGGGCTACACCTTC
CASRSPGGYTF
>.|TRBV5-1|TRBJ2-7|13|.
TGCGCCAGCAGCTTAGGCGTTCTCTCCGAGCAGTACTTC
CASSLGVLSEQYF
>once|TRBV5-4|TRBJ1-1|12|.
TGTGCCAGCATCTCAACCAACAAGGAAGCTTTCTTT
CASISTNKEAFF
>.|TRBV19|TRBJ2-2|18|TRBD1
TGTGCCAGCCGCCCCGGGACAGGGAGACCACCGAACACCGGGGAGCTGTTTTTT
CASRPGTGRPPNTGELFF
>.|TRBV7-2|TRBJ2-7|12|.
TGTGCCAGCAGCCCCCAGAGGGGAGAGCAGTACTTC
CASSPQRGEQYF
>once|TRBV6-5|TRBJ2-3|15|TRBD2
TGTGCCAGCAGAATAATAGCGGGGAGGACAGATACGCAGTATTTT
CASRIIAGRTDTQYF
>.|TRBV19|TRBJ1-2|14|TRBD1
TGTGCCAGTAGGACACAGGGGGTGGCCTATGGCTACACCTTC
CASRTQGVAYGYTF
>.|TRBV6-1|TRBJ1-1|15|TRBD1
TGTGCCAGCAGGACCGGGACAGCGGAAACAACTGAAGCTTTCTTT
CASRTGTAETTEAFF
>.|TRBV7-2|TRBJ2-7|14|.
TGTGCCAGCAGCTTAGAGATAATGGCCTACGAGCAGTACTTC
CASSLEIMAYEQYF
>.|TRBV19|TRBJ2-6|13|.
TGTGCCAGCCGGTATGAAGGGGCCAACGTCCTGACTTTC
CASRYEGANVLTF
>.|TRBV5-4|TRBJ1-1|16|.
TGTGCCAGCAGCTTGGTGGGGGGTATGGCGAACACTGAAGCTTTCTTT
CASSLVGGMANTEAFF
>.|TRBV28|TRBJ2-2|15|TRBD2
TGTGCCAGTCTACCCCCTGCGGGGGACACCGGGGAGCTGTTTTTT
CASLPPAGDTGELFF
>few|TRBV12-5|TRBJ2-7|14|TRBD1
TGTGCTAGTGCCTGGGGACAGGGGGTCCACGAGCAGTACTTC
CASAWGQGVHEQYF
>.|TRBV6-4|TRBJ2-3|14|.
TGTGCCAGCCGAGCGGGCGGAGGCACAGATACGCAGTATTTT
CASRAGGGTDTQYF
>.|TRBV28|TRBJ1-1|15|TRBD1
TGTGCCAGCAGTAGGGGGGACAGGTTGAACACTGAAGCTTTCTTT
CASSRGDRLNTEAFF
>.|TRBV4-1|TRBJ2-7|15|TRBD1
TGCGCCAGCAGCCAATCGACAGGGGGGAACTACGAGCAGTACTTC
CASSQSTGGNYEQYF
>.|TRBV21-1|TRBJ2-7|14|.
TGTGCCAGCAGCACCCCCGGACGGGCCTACGAGCAGTACTTC
CASSTPGRAYEQYF
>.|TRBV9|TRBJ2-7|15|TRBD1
TGTGCCAGCAGCGTCGGACAGGGGGCCACCTACGAGCAGTACTTC
CASSVGQGATYEQYF
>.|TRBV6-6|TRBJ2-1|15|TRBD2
TGTGCCAGCAGTATTCCGGGACTAGATGGCAATGAGCAGTTCTTC
CASSIPGLDGNEQFF
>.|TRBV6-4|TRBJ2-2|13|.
TGTGCCAGCAGTGACATAGCGGCCGGGGAGCTGTTTTTT
CASSDIAAGELFF
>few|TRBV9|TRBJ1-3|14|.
TGTGCCAGCAGCGTACAGGGGCAAGGAAACACCATATATTTT
CASSVQGQGNTIYF
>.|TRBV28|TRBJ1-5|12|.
TGTGCCAGCAGTTTAGACAATCAGCCCCAGCATTTT
CASSLDNQPQHF
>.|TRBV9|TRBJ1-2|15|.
TGTGCCAGCAGCGTCCCCCCTTCGGGGAACTATGGCTACACCTTC
CASSVPPSGNYGYTF
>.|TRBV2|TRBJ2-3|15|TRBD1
TGTGCCAGCAGAATGGACAGGGGAGGCACAGATACGCAGTATTTT
CASRMDRGGTDTQYF
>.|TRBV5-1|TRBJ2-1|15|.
TGCGCCAGCAGCATTAGCGCGGGTTCCTACAATGAGCAGTTCTTC
CASSISAGSYNEQFF
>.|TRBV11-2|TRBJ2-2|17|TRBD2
TGTGCCAGCAGCTTAGGCGTTCGGCGGGGGGGCACCGGGGAGCTGTTTTTT
CASSLGVRRGGTGELFF
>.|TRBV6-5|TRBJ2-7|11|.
TGTGCCAGCAGTCTCAACTACGAGCAGTACTTC
CASSLNYEQYF
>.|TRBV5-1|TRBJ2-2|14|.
TGCGCCAGCAGCTTCAGGGCGGAAACCGGGGAGCTGTTTTTT
CASSFRAETGELFF
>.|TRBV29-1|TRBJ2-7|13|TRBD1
TGCAGCGTTGACGGGACAGGGTACCAGGGGCAGTACTTC
CSVDGTGYQGQYF
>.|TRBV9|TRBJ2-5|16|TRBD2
TGTGCCAGCAGCGCCCGGACTAGCCATCCCCAAGAGACCCAGTACTTC
CASSARTSHPQETQYF
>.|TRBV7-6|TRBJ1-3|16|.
TGTGCCAGCAGCCTCCTCGGGGGCCCCTCTGGAAACACCATATATTTT
CASSLLGGPSGNTIYF
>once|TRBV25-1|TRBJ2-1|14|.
TGTGCCAGCAGTGAATATGCGGAGTACAATGAGCAGTTCTTC
CASSEYAEYNEQFF
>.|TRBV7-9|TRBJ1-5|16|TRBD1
TGTGCCAGCAGCTTAGCGGGGACAGGGGGCAATCAGCCCCAGCATTTT
CASSLAGTGGNQPQHF
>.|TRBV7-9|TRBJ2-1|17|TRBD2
TGTGCCAGCAGCCGATGGCGCGGGGGGGTCTTATACAATGAGCAGTTCTTC
CASSRWRGGVLYNEQFF
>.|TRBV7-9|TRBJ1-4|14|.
TGTGCCAGCAGCTTATCGGGGTATAATGAAAAACTGTTTTTT
CASSLSGYNEKLFF
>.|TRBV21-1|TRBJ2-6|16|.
TGTGCCAGCAGCAGGACAGGGGCTTCTGGGGCCAACGTCCTGACTTTC
CASSRTGASGANVLTF
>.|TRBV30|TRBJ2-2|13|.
TGTGCCTGGAGTGCTCAGGCCGGCGGGGAGCTGTTTTTT
CAWSAQAGGELFF
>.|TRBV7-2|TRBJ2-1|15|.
TGTGCCAGCAGCTTAGATTCAGCGGGCGGCAATGAGCAGTTCTTC
CASSLDSAGGNEQFF
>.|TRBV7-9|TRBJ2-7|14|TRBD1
TGTGCCAGTCGGATGGGGACAGGCTCCTACGAGCAGTACTTC
CASRMGTGSYEQYF